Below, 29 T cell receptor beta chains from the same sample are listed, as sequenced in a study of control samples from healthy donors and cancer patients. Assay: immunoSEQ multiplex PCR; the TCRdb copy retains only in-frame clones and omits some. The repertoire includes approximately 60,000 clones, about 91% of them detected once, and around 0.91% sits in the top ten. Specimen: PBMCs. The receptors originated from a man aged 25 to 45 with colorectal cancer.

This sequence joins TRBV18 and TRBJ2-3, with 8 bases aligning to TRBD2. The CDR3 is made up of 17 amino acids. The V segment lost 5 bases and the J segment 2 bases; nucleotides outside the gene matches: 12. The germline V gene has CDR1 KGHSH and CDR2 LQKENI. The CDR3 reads CASSKSAGGEYTDTQYF. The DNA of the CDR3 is TGTGCCAGCTCAAAGTCGGCGGGGGGTGAATACACAGATACGCAGTATTTT.

The CDR3 loop reads CASNSQGAKTEAFF. CDR3 DNA sequence: TGTGCCAGCAATTCACAGGGGGCAAAGACTGAAGCTTTCTTT. V and J are TRBV6-5 and TRBJ1-1; 9 bases match TRBD1. Looked up from germline, CDR1 is MNHEY and CDR2 is SVGAGI. The V segment lost 7 bases and the J segment 5 bases; nucleotides outside the gene matches: 8. This CDR3 has 14 amino acids.

The CDR3 sequence: CASSMDRSYGYTF. DNA for the CDR3: TGTGCCAGCAGCATGGACAGGTCCTATGGCTACACCTTC. The V gene is TRBV6-2 or TRBV6-3, the J gene TRBJ1-2; 7 nucleotides line up with TRBD1. The V gene's germline CDR1 is MNHEY and CDR2 SVGEGT. The CDR3 is made up of 13 amino acids. V gave up 6 bases and J gave up 4 bases; unmatched junction bases: 5.

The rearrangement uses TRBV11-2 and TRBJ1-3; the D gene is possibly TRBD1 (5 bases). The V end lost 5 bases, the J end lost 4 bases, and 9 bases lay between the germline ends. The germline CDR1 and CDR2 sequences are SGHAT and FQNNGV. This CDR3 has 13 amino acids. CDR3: CASSGQPGNTIYF. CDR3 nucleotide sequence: TGTGCCAGCAGCGGACAACCCGGAAACACCATATATTTT.

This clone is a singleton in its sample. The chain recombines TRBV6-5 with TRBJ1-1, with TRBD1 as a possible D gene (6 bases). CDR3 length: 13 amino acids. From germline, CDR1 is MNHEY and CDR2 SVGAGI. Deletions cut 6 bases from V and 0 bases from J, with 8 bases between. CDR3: CASRGTLNTEAFF. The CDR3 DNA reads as TGTGCCAGCAGGGGGACACTGAACACTGAAGCTTTCTTT.

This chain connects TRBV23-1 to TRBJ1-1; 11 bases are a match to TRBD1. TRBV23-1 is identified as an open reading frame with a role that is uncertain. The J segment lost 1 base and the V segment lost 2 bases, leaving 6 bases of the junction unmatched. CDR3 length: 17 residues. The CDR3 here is CASSQRTGGRRNTEAFF. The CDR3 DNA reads TGCGCCAGCAGTCAAAGGACAGGGGGCAGGAGGAACACTGAAGCTTTCTTT.

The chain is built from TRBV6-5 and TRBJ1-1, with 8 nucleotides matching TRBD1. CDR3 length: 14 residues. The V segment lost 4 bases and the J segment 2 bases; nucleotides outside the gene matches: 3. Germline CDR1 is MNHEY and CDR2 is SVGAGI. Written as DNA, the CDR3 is TGTGCCAGCAGTTTAGACAGGGGTAACACTGAAGCTTTCTTT. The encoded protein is CASSLDRGNTEAFF.

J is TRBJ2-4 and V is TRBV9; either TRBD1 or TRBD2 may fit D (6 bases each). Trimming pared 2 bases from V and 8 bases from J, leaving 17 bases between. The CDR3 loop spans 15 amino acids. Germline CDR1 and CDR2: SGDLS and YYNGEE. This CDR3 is CASSVSPGGKDIQYF. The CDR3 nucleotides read TGTGCCAGCAGCGTGAGTCCCGGGGGCAAGGACATTCAGTACTTC. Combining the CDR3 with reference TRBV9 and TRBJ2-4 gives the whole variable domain DSGVTQTPKHLITATGQRVTLRCSPRSGDLSVYWYQQSLDQGLQFLIQYYNGEERAKGNILERFSAQQFPDLHSELNLSSLELGDSALYFCASSVSPGGKDIQYFGAGTRLSVL.

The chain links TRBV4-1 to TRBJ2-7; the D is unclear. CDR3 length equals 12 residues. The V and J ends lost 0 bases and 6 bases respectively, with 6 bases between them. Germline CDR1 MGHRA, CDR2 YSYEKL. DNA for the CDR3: TGCGCCAGCAGCCAAGATGGGGTCGAGCAGTACGTC. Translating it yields CASSQDGVEQYV.

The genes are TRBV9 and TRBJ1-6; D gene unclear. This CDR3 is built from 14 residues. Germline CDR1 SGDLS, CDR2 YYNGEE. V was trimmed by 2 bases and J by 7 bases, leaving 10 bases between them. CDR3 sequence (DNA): TGTGCCAGCAGCGTTGCACGGATAAATTCACCCCTCCACTTT. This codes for CASSVARINSPLHF.

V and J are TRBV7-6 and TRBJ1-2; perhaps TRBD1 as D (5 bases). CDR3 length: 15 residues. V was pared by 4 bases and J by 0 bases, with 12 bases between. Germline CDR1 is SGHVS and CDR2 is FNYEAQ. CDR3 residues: CASSSQAHSNYGYTF. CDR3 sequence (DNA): TGTGCCAGCAGCTCACAGGCTCACTCTAACTATGGCTACACCTTC.

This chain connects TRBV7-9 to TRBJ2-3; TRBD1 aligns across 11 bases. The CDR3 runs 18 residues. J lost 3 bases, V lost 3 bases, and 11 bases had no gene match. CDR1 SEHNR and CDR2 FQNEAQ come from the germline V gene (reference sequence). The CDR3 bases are TGTGCCAGCAGCTTTTTTTGGCCTGGACAGGGGGCAACAGATACGCAGTATTTT. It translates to CASSFFWPGQGATDTQYF.

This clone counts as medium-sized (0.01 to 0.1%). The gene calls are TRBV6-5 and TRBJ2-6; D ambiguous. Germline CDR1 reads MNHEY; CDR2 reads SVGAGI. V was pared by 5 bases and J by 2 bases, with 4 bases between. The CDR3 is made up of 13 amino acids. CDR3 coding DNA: TGTGCCAGCAGTAGGGCTGGGGCCAACGTCCTGACTTTC. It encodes CASSRAGANVLTF.

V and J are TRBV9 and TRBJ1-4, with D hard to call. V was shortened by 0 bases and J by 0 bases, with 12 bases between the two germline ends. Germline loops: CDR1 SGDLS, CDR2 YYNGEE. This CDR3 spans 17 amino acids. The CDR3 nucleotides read TGTGCCAGCAGCGTAGCTTACCTGGATGCAACTAATGAAAAACTGTTTTTT. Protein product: CASSVAYLDATNEKLFF.

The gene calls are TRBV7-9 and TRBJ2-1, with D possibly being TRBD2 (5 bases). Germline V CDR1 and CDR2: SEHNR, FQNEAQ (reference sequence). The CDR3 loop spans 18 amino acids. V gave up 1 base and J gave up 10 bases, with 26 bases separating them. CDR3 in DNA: TGTGCCAGCAGCTTAGAAAGCCAGCTCGGGAATCGGATTTGGGAGCAGTTCTTC. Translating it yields CASSLESQLGNRIWEQFF. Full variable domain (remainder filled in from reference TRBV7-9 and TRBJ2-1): DTGVSQNPRHKITKRGQNVTFRCDPISEHNRLYWYRQTLGQGPEFLTYFQNEAQLEKSRLLSDRFSAERPKGSFSTLEIQRTEQGDSAMYLCASSLESQLGNRIWEQFFGPGTRLTVL.

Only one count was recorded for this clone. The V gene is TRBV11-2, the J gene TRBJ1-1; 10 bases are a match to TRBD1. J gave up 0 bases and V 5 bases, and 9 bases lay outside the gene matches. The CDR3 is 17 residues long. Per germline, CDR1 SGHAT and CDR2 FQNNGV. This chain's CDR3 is CASSTNPGTGVNTEAFF. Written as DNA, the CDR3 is TGTGCCAGCAGCACCAATCCCGGGACAGGGGTGAACACTGAAGCTTTCTTT.

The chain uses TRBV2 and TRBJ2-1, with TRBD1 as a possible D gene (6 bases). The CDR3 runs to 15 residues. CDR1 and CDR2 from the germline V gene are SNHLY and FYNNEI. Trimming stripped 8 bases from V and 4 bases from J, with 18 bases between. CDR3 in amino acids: CASYPPGQLYNEQFF. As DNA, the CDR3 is TGTGCCAGCTACCCTCCGGGACAACTATACAATGAGCAGTTCTTC.

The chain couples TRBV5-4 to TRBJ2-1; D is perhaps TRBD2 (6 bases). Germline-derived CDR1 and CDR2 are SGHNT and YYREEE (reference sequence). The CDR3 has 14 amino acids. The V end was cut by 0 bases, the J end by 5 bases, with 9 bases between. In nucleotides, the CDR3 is TGTGCCAGCAGCTTGGCCGGAGGGAACAATGAGCAGTTCTTC. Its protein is CASSLAGGNNEQFF.

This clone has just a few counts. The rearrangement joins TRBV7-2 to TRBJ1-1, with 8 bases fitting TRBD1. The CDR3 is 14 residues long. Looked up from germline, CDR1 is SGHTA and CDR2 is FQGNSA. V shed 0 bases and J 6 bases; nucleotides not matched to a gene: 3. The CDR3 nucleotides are TGTGCCAGCAGCTTAGCCGACAGGGGCGCTGAAGCTTTCTTT. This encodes CASSLADRGAEAFF.

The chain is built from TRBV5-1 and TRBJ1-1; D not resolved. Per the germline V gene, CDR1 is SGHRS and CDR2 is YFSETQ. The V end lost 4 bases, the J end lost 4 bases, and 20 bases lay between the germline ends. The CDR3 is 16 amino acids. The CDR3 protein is CASSPRVRGGGTEAFF. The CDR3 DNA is TGCGCCAGCAGCCCCCGGGTTCGGGGAGGCGGCACTGAAGCTTTCTTT. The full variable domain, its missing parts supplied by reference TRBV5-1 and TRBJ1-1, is KAGVTQTPRYLIKTRGQQVTLSCSPISGHRSVSWYQQTPGQGLQFLFEYFSETQRNKGNFPGRFSGRQFSNSRSEMNVSTLELGDSALYLCASSPRVRGGGTEAFFGQGTRLTVV.

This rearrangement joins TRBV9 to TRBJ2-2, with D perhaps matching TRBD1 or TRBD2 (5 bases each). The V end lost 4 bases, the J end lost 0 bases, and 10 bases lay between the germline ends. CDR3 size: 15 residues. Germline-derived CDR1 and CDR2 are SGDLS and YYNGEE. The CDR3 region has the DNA TGTGCCAGCAGCTCCGGGACGGCGAACACCGGGGAGCTGTTTTTT. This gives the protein CASSSGTANTGELFF.

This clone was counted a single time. The CDR3 DNA is TGTGCCAGCTCACCGCTCCCGGGAGAAAATAGCAATCAGCCCCAGCATTTT. Residues: CASSPLPGENSNQPQHF. This chain connects TRBV18 to TRBJ1-5; D is unclear. Trimming removed 3 bases at V and 0 bases at J, with 15 bases between. The CDR3 spans 17 residues. In germline, CDR1 is KGHSH, CDR2 LQKENI.

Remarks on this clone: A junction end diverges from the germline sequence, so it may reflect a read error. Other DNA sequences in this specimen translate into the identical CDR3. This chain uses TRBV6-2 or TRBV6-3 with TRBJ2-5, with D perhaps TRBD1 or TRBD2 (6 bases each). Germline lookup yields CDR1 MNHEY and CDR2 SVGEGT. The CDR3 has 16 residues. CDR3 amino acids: CASSYGRGPKPETQYF. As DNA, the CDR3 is TGTGCCAGTAGTTACGGCCGGGGGCCTAAACCAGAGACCCAGTACTTC.

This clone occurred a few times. The CDR3 region is CASSYVQPNTEAFF. CDR3 in DNA: TGTGCCAGCAGTTACGTACAACCGAACACTGAAGCTTTCTTT. The chain links TRBV6-6 to TRBJ1-1; D uncertain. Germline CDR1 is MNHNY and CDR2 is SVGAGI (reference sequence). The CDR3 is made up of 14 amino acids. With 2 bases removed from V and 1 base from J, the gap between germline ends came to 8 bases.

In DNA form, the CDR3 reads TGTGCCAGCTCACCATATCCTGGACAGCGCAATCAGCCCCAGCATTTT. Translated: CASSPYPGQRNQPQHF. V and J are TRBV18 and TRBJ1-5; D perhaps matches TRBD1 (6 bases). Trimming stripped 2 bases from V and 2 bases from J, with 13 bases between. The CDR3 runs to 16 residues. Germline V lookup: CDR1 KGHSH, CDR2 LQKENI.

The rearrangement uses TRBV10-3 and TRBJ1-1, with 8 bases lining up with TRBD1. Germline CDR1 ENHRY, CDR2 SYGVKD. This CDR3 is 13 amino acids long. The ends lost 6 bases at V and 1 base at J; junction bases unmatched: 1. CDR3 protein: CAISGTGNTEAFF. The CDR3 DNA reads TGTGCCATCAGCGGGACAGGGAACACTGAAGCTTTCTTT.

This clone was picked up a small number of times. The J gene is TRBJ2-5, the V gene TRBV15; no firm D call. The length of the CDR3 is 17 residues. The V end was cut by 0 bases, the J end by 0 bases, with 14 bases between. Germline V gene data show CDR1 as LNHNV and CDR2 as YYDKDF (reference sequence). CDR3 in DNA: TGTGCCACCAGCAGAGAGAAGGTGGACCGGTACCAAGAGACCCAGTACTTC. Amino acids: CATSREKVDRYQETQYF.

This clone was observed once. The CDR3 loop reads CASSLAGSDTQYF. The CDR3 nucleotides are TGTGCCAGCAGTTTAGCGGGGTCAGATACGCAGTATTTT. This chain connects TRBV6-5 to TRBJ2-3; 8 positions agree with TRBD2. The germline V gene has CDR1 MNHEY and CDR2 SVGAGI. After removal of 4 bases from V and 4 bases from J, the junction contained 1 base not matched to a gene. This CDR3 region has 13 residues.

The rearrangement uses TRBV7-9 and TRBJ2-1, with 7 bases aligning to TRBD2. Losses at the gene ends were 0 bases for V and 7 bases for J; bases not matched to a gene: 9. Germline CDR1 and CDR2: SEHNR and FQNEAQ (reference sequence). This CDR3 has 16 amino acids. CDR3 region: CASSLAGLFGENEQFF. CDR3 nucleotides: TGTGCCAGCAGCTTAGCGGGACTATTTGGCGAGAATGAGCAGTTCTTC. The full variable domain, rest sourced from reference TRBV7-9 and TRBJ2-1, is DTGVSQNPRHKITKRGQNVTFRCDPISEHNRLYWYRQTLGQGPEFLTYFQNEAQLEKSRLLSDRFSAERPKGSFSTLEIQRTEQGDSAMYLCASSLAGLFGENEQFFGPGTRLTVL.